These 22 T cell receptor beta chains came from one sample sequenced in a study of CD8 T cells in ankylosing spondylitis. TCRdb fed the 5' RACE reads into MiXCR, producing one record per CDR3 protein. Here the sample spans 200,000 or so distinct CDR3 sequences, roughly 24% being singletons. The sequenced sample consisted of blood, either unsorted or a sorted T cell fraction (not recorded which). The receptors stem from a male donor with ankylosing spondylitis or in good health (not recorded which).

The CDR3 nucleotides read TGTGCCAGCAGCCACGGCGCTAGCGGAGAATTATACGAGCAGTACTTC. Its protein product is CASSHGASGELYEQYF. The chain carries TRBV7-2 and TRBJ2-7, with 7 bases matching TRBD2. Germline assignment: CDR1 SGHTA and CDR2 FQGNSA. J lost 4 bases, V lost 5 bases, and 14 bases had no gene match. CDR3 length: 16 residues.

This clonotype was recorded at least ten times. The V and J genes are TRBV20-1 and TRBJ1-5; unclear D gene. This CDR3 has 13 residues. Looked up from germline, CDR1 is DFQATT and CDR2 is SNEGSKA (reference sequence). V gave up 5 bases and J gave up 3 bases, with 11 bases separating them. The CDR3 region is CSAGGGNNQPQHF. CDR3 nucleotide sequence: TGCAGTGCTGGTGGAGGGAACAATCAGCCCCAGCATTTT.

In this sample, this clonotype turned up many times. CDR3 sequence reads: CASSTNGIYGYTF. CDR3 coding DNA: TGCGCCAGCAGTACGAACGGAATTTATGGCTACACCTTC. This chain links TRBV5-1 with TRBJ1-2; D gene ambiguous. The V and J ends lost 5 bases and 5 bases respectively, with 13 bases between them. CDR3 length equals 13 residues. Germline values: CDR1 SGHRS, CDR2 YFSETQ.

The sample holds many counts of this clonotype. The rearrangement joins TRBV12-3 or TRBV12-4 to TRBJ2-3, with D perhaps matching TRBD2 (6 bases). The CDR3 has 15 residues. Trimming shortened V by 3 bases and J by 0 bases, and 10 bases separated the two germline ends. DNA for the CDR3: TGTGCCAGCAGTTTCGGTGGGACTAGCACAGATACGCAGTATTTT. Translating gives CASSFGGTSTDTQYF.

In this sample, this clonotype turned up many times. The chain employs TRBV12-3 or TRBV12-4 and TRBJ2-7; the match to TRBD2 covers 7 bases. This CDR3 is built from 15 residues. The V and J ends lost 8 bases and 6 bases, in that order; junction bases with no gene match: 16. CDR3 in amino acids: CASGGRGPGEGEQYF. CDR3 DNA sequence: TGTGCCAGCGGGGGACGTGGTCCCGGGGAGGGCGAGCAGTACTTC.

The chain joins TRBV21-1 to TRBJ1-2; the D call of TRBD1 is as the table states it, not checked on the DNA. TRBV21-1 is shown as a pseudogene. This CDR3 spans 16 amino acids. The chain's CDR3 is CASSLPALPVNYGYTF. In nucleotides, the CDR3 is TGTGCCAGCAGCCTGCCAGCGTTACCTGTTAACTATGGCTACACCTTC.

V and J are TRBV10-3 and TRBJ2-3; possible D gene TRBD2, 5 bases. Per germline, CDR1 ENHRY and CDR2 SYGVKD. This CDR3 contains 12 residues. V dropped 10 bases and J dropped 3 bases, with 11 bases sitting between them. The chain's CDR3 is CATHEGTDTQYF. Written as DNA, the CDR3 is TGTGCCACCCATGAGGGAACAGATACGCAGTATTTT.

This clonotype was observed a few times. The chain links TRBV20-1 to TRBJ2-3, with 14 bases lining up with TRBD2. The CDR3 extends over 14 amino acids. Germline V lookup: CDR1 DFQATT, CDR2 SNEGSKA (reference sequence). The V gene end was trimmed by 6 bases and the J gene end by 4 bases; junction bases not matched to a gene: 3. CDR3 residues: CSARGLAGADTQYF. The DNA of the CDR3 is TGCAGTGCCCGGGGACTAGCGGGAGCAGATACGCAGTATTTT.

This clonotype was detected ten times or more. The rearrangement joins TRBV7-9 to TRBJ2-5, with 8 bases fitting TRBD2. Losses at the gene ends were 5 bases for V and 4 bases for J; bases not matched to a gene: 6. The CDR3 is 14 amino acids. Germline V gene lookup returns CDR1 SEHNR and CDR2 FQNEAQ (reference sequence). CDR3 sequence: CASSPSSGSETQYF. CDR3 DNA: TGTGCCAGCAGCCCCTCTAGCGGGTCAGAGACCCAGTACTTC.

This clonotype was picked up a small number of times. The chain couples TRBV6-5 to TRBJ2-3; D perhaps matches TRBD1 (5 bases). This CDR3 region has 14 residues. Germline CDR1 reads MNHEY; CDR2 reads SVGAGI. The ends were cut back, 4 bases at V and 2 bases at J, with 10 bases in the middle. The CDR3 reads CASSWGGITDTQYF. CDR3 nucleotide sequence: TGTGCCAGCAGTTGGGGCGGAATCACAGATACGCAGTATTTT.

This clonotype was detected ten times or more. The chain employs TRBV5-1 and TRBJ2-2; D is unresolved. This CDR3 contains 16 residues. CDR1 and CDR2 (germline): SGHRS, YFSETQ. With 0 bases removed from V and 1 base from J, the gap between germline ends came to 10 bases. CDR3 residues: CASSLVQVMNTGELFF. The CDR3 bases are TGCGCCAGCAGCTTGGTCCAAGTAATGAACACCGGGGAGCTGTTTTTT.

The CDR3 region has the DNA TGTGCCAGCAGCTTGATTAGCGTCTTGCAAGAGACCCAGTACTTC. This codes for CASSLISVLQETQYF. The chain carries TRBV5-6 and TRBJ2-5, with D perhaps TRBD2 (5 bases). The CDR3 extends over 15 amino acids. V lost 1 base and J 2 bases, leaving 12 bases between the germline ends. Looked up from germline, CDR1 is SGHDT and CDR2 is YYEEEE.

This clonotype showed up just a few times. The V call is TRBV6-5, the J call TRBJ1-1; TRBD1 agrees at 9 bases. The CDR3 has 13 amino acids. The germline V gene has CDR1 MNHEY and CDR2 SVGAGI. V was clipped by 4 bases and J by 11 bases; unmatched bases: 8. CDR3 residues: CASSFGQGKEAFF. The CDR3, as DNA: TGTGCCAGCAGTTTCGGACAGGGGAAGGAGGCTTTCTTT.

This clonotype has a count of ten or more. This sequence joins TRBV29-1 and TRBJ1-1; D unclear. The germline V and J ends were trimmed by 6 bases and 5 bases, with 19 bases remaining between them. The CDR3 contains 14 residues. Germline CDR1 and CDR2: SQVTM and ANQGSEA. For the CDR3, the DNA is TGCAGCGTGCCGCTTCCAGGTGTGGAGACTGAAGCTTTCTTT. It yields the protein CSVPLPGVETEAFF.

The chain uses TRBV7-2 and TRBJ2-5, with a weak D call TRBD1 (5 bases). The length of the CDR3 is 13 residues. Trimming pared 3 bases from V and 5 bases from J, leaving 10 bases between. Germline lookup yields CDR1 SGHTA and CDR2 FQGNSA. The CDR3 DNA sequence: TGTGCCAGCAGCTTCAGGGCATCGGAGACCCAGTACTTC. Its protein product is CASSFRASETQYF.

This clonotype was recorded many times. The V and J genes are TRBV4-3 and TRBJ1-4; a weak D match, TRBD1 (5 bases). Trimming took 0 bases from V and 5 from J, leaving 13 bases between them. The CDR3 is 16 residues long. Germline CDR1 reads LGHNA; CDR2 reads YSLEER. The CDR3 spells CASSQDRLGPNEKLFF. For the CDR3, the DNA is TGCGCCAGCAGCCAAGATCGACTGGGGCCGAATGAAAAACTGTTTTTT.

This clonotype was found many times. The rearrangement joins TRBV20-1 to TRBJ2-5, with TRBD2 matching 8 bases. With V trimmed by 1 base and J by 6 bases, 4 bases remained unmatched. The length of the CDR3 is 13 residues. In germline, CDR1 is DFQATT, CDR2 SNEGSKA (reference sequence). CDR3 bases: TGCAGTGCTAGAGTAACTAGCGGACAGACCCAGTACTTC. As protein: CSARVTSGQTQYF.

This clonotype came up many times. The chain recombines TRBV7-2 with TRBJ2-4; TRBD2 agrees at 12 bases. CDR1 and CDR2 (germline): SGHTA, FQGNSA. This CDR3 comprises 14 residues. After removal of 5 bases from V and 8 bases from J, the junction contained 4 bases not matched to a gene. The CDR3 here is CASSTTSGSYIQYF. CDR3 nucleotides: TGTGCCAGCAGCACGACTAGCGGGAGTTACATTCAGTACTTC.

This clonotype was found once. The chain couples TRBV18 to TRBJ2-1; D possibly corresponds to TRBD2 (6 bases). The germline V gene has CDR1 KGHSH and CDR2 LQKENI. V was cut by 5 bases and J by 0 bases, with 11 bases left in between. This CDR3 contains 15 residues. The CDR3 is CASSTDGSSYNEQFF. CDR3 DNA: TGTGCCAGCTCAACTGACGGGAGCTCCTACAATGAGCAGTTCTTC.

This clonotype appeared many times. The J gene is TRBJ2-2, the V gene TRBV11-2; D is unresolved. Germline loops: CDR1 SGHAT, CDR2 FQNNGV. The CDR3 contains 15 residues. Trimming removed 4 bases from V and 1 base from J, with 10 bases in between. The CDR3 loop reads CASSSRTVNTGELFF. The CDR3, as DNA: TGTGCCAGCAGCTCAAGGACCGTGAACACCGGGGAGCTGTTTTTT.

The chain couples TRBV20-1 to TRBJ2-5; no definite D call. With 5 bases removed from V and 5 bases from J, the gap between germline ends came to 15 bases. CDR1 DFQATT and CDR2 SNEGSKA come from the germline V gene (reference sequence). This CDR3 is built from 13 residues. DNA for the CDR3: TGCAGTGCTCCGCCGGACCCTGGGGAGACCCAGTACTTC. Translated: CSAPPDPGETQYF.

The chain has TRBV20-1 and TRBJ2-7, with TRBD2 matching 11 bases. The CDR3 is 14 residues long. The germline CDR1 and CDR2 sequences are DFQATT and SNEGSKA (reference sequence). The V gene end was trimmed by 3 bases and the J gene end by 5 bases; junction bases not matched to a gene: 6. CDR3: CSARLAGGPHEQYF. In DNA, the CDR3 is TGCAGTGCTAGGCTAGCGGGAGGTCCCCACGAGCAGTACTTC.